This T cell receptor beta chain was sequenced in a study of T-cell reconstitution after alpha-beta-depleted transplantation in children. Regarding the study as a whole: Several hundred expanded graft clones reportedly were the source of alpha-beta T cells about two months after transplant. The authors attributed T-cell counts and diversity one year after transplant mostly to newly produced T cells.

With respect to this clonotype: Its antigen is not identified.

CDR3 length: 13 amino acids. V shed 4 bases, J shed 3 bases, and the junction held 3 bases outside the gene matches. Germline-derived CDR1 and CDR2 are DFQATT and SNEGSKA (reference sequence). A library of TCRbeta sequences, prepared with unique molecular identifiers, was generated. TCRdb reanalysed the PCR reads using MiXCR and keeps one entry per CDR3 protein. Here the sample spans a few hundred thousand distinct CDR3 sequences, over 20% being singletons. This receptor was identified in a boy under two years old with Wiskott-Aldrich syndrome, due to receive a stem cell transplant. The V gene is TRBV20-1, the J gene TRBJ2-3; 8 bases are a match to TRBD2. The source was PBMCs, collected before TCRalphabeta/CD19-depleted stem cell transplant. CDR3: CSAKGLVTDTQYF. The CDR3 DNA sequence: TGCAGTGCTAAGGGACTAGTTACAGATACGCAGTATTTT.